The present TCR beta chain was sequenced within a study of human T cells and chemical hapten exposure. Germline V gene lookup returns CDR1 SGHAT and CDR2 FQNNGV. The CDR3 has 16 amino acids. Time point specified: pre-sensitization, week 0. Treatment described: therapeutic diphenylcyclopropenone sensitization with weekly scalp DPC. TCRdb analysed the RACE reads with MiXCR anew, one entry per CDR3 protein. The sample includes 40,000 or so distinct CDR3 sequences, roughly a tenth of them seen just once. About this clonotype itself: Antigen unknown. The junction departs from the called germline gene at one end, perhaps through a read error.

Findings and caveats of the study: TCRs whose frequency exceeded 1 in 1000 remained the same following DPC sensitization.

The chain is built from TRBV11-2 and TRBJ1-5; D is ambiguous. The TCR comes from a man aged 25 to 40 with alopecia areata. Some clones in this sample may be carry-over from other donors' samples. The starting material was whole blood, obtained in connection with sensitization to the hapten diphenylcyclopropenone (DPC). The CDR3 here is CASSLDYGNGNQPQHF. The CDR3 DNA follows: TGTGCCAGCAGCCTAGATTACGGGAACGGCAATCAGCCCCAGCATTTT.